The TCR beta chain described here comes from a study of graft-versus-host responses after intestinal transplantation (dated by TCRdb to the early 2020s). Notes on the research overall: Recipients received multivisceral, liver-intestinal, or isolated intestinal transplants. Donor T cell macrochimerism was defined as a peak of at least 4% donor T cells among recipient peripheral blood mononuclear cells. Every recipient was given anti-thymocyte globulin induction, followed by around three years of maintenance tacrolimus and steroids. After intestinal transplantation, graft-versus-host and host-versus-graft alloreactive T cell clones in the graft, circulation and bone marrow were tracked using bulk TCR-beta CDR3 sequencing. To identify alloreactive clones, pre-transplant mixed lymphocyte reaction products were sequenced and compared with unstimulated pre-transplant donor and recipient T cells. Rather than being sequenced by the commercial service, samples from a few later patients were sequenced in-house on an Illumina MiSeq and processed with MiXCR. Of the 20 to 30 intestinal transplant recipients enrolled in the cohort, one of whom was a retransplant, 3 patients without pretransplant specimens were excluded.

What the study reported, not specific to this receptor: GvH clones were found in recipient bone marrow, and some of the GvH clones appeared earlier in ileal mucosa or blood, which is consistent with an intestinal mucosal origin. The relatively low number and heterogeneity of intestinal transplant patients limited the conclusions. High GvH to HvG T cell clonal ratios were observed in the allografts of patients with donor T cell macrochimerism. Early after transplant, peak levels of circulating GvH clones were associated with declines in HvG clones.

According to the study, the label for this sample's time point signals: cells obtained before transplantation from donor or recipient. CD3+CD4+ and CD3+CD8+ populations were FACS-sorted from unstimulated pre-transplant donor and recipient cells taken from spleen or lymph nodes. Remarks on this clone: What antigen it recognizes has not been identified. No per-base quality is available; no much larger clone lies one base away.

Measured from the cysteine to the phenylalanine, the CDR3 is 15 residues long. The retained sequence is limited to the CDR3, 45 bases, with the frame set at the first base. From a lookup of the germline V gene (reference sequence), CDR1 and CDR2 are MNHEY and SMNVEV. Trimming removed 4 bases from V and 6 bases from J, leaving 13 bases between the germline ends. Libraries were built with the immunoSEQ multiplex PCR assay. For most patients, genomic DNA was isolated using the Qiagen DNeasy Blood and Tissue Kit and was shipped frozen to Adaptive Biotechnologies for TCR sequencing. Adaptive Biotechnologies carried out high-throughput TCR-beta CDR3 sequencing of genomic DNA for most patients. In the authors' own workflow: TCR sequencing data were retrieved from Adaptive's ImmunoSEQ software for some 17 patients, whereas three other patients were processed with MiXCR and VDJtools. CD4 versus CD8 sorting errors were corrected by removing sequences found in both subsets at a frequency ratio below 5:1. CDR3 nucleotide sequences shared between donor and recipient were removed because the origin of such sequences could not be assigned. To count as alloreactive, a clone needed at least 2-fold expansion over unstimulated cells and a minimum CFSE-low frequency of 0.002% (template counts) or 0.001% (read counts). Clones detected in sequenced pre-transplant spleen, lymph node, or MLR CFSE-low populations of the donor or recipient were defined as mappable. Cumulative frequency of alloreactive clones was calculated as a percentage of all sequences weighted by copy number. As stored in TCRdb, this immuneACCESS dataset retains in-frame rearrangements with V and J assigned. A fraction of the clones does not appear; measured against another copy, unresolved V genes explain less than half of the discrepancy, and the remainder lacks a known reason. V, J and clone size are taken as reported in that table, and D and trimming were inferred from the DNA itself. Here the sample has about 64,000 clones; over 90% occur a single time. The ten top clones hold about 1.8% of the sample.

This receptor was identified in a human donor who was the organ donor for an intestinal transplant. The chain is made from TRBV27 and TRBJ1-6; the D gene is unclear. The specimen was unstimulated CD8+ T cells sorted from spleen or lymph node cells, collected before transplant. The sequenced DNA is TGTGCCAGCAGTTACATTGAAGAGGTTAATTCACCCCTCCACTTT. This sequence encodes CASSYIEEVNSPLHF.